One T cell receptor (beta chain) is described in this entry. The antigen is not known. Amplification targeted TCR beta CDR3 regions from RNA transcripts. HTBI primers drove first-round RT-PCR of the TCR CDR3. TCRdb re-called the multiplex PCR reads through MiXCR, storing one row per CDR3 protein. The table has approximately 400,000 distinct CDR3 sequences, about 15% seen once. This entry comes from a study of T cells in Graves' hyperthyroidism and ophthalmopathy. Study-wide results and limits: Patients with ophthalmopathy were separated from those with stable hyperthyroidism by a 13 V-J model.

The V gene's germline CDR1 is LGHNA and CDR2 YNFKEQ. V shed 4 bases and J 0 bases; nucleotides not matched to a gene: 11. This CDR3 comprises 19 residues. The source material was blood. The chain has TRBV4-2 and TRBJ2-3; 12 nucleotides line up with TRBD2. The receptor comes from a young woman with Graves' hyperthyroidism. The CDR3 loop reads CASSRGLAGTRVSTDTQYF. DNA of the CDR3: TGTGCCAGCAGCCGAGGACTAGCGGGAACCCGTGTTAGCACAGATACGCAGTATTTT.